This TCR beta chain emerged from a study of T cell responses to AZD1222 COVID-19 vaccine (dated by TCRdb to the early 2020s). For the study in its entirety: AZD1222 recipients with second doses at about 4 weeks or about 12 weeks were pooled, because spike-specific TCR depth and breadth did not differ between schedules. Trial participants were enrolled into age subgroups of 18-55, 56-69 and 70-plus years, which contained 148, 28 and 57 TCR-sequenced participants, respectively. A total of roughly 240 trial participants underwent TCR sequencing, of whom nearly 210 received two doses of AZD1222 and about 25 received two doses of the MenACWY control vaccine. What the authors observed across the whole study: Conclusions about previously exposed vaccinees are limited, since just a handful of AZD1222 recipients were seropositive for SARS-CoV-2 at baseline. Epitopes outside the regions mutated in the B.1.351 and B.1.1.7 variants were reportedly recognized by nearly half of the unique spike-specific TCRs. Most participants were white British and females outnumbered males, and the authors suggested that clonal diversity may have been underestimated. In the small 56-69-year group, the increase in depth fell short of significance, most likely because of low power. The vaccine-associated CD4 TCRs covered the entire spike protein, and the dominant responses fell in regions 160-218 and 743-854. After two AZD1222 doses, spike-specific TCR breadth and depth were significantly higher than at day 0 and than in MenACWY recipients. Because no samples from the day 14 peak response were available, repertoires could be characterized only after the peak T cell response.

The CDR3 regions of human TCRbeta chains were analyzed by immunosequencing. The paper's processing steps were these. Repertoire TCRs were matched against a reference library of SARS-CoV-2-specific TCRs generated with the MIRA antigen-specificity platform. Breadth was defined as the fraction of unique TCRs that were SARS-CoV-2-associated. Depth was defined as the fraction of total T cells that were SARS-CoV-2-associated. Each spike-specific TCR was assigned to its reactive spike region and to a CD4 or CD8 class using the MIRA data. Log10-transformed breadth and depth values were compared by one-way ANOVA with Sidak's multiple comparisons tests. This immuneACCESS table, as held by TCRdb, lists in-frame sequences with V and J called but not all clones. Of the missing ones, under half trace to an unresolved V gene in checked studies; the others have no known cause. V, J and clone size are taken as reported in that table, and D and trimming were inferred from the DNA itself. The sample yields about 110,000 clones; approximately 85% were counted once. The top ten hold 4% to 5% of the sample.

Comments on this clone: Its antigen is still unknown. No per-base quality is available; no much larger clone lies one base away.

What this sample's time point label stands for: baseline before first vaccination. Samples from vaccinated people were obtained from the UK trials COV001 and COV002, which included a single-blind randomized controlled phase 2/3 trial of AZD1222 (ChAdOx1 nCoV-19) in healthy adults. For TCRbeta chain sequencing, PBMC samples from trial participants were taken at day 0 and at day 28 after the second dose. The source was peripheral blood, collected on day 0 of AZD1222 vaccination. The TCR was taken from an adult in good health.

The nucleotide sequence reads TGTGCCAGTAGTATCGAGGGTAGGAGGAGAGCTTTCTTT. This gives the protein CASSIEGRRRAFF. Recombination connected TRBV19 to TRBJ1-1; a confident D gene designation cannot be given. CDR1 and CDR2 are read off the germline V gene (reference sequence) as LNHDA and SQIVND. Taken from cysteine to phenylalanine, the CDR3 has 13 residues. CDR3 DNA is the only sequence kept; it has 39 bases, read in frame from the first base. V is cut by 3 bases and J by 10 bases, and the space between the germline ends is 15 bases.